This TCR beta chain was identified in a study of cytomegalovirus exposure and HLA in healthy donors. Broader study findings: Three CMV-associated chains proved CMV antigen-specific in vitro. High sensitivity and specificity were reportedly achieved when the classifier diagnosed cytomegalovirus status.

As concerns this clone: Its antigen remains unknown.

The CDR3 runs to 16 residues. Germline assignment: CDR1 SGHTA and CDR2 FQGNSA. The junction had 12 bases not matched to a gene; V was cut back by 1 base and J by 9 bases. The study ran its PCR with 60 Vbeta and 13 Jbeta primers. Here immunoSEQ multiplex PCR was the method, and the copy in TCRdb shows in-frame clones only, minus some. The data hold 50,000 to 70,000 clones, with over 60% observed a single time. Material: PBMCs. The chain carries TRBV7-2 and TRBJ2-3, with 8 bases that match TRBD2. The TCR was taken from a man in his thirties or forties in good health and CMV-seropositive. The CDR3 DNA sequence: TGTGCCAGCAGCTTAGGAGGGACCGCCGGGGGGGGGACGCAGTATTTT. Translated: CASSLGGTAGGGTQYF.